A single sample is the source of the 4 T cell receptor beta chains below, sequenced in a study of blood T cell repertoires in COVID-19. Sequencing was performed with immunoSEQ multiplex PCR; in TCRdb, only in-frame clones are kept and a portion is missing. The repertoire holds hundreds of thousands of clones, with over 85% as singletons. Sequenced sample: PBMCs or T cells enriched from blood (not recorded which). The receptors were gathered from a man between 60 and 75 years old who had recovered from COVID-19.

The chain couples TRBV5-4 to TRBJ1-2; D not resolved. Germline V gives CDR1 SGHNT, CDR2 YYREEE (reference sequence). V gave up 4 bases and J gave up 8 bases, with 12 bases separating them. This CDR3 is built from 12 residues. This CDR3 is CASSADIGGYTF. The CDR3 region has the DNA TGTGCCAGCAGCGCCGACATAGGCGGCTACACCTTC.

The V gene is TRBV3-1 (or the pseudogene TRBV3-2), the J gene TRBJ1-5; D possibly corresponds to TRBD1 (5 bases). Per the germline V gene, CDR1 is LGHDT and CDR2 is YNNKEL (reference sequence). V lost 3 bases and J 5 bases, leaving 14 bases between the germline ends. CDR3 size: 15 residues. The CDR3 DNA sequence: TGTGCCAGCAGCCAGGGCGGGGCCCGGGATCAGCCCCAGCATTTT. Amino acid sequence: CASSQGGARDQPQHF.

The chain combines TRBV6-6 with TRBJ2-7; D call uncertain. Per germline, CDR1 MNHNY and CDR2 SVGAGI (reference sequence). The CDR3 consists of 14 residues. V lost 0 bases, J lost 0 bases, and 6 bases lay in between. The CDR3 loop reads CASSYSSNSYEQYF. DNA of the CDR3: TGTGCCAGCAGTTACTCGTCCAACTCCTACGAGCAGTACTTC.

This chain connects TRBV2 to TRBJ1-2; D is perhaps TRBD1 (5 bases). The CDR3 loop spans 15 amino acids. The germline gives CDR1 SNHLY, CDR2 FYNNEI. V shed 3 bases and J shed 5 bases, with 16 bases lying between them. CDR3 in DNA: TGTGCCAGCAGTGATAGGGGCAGGGCGGGATATGGCTACACCTTC. Its translation is CASSDRGRAGYGYTF.